This TCR beta chain was documented in a study of CD8 T cells in Susac syndrome (dated by TCRdb to between 2018 and 2020). Background for the entire study: Whether CD8+ T cell activation and differentiation in Susac syndrome was antigen driven was tested using repertoire sequencing. The study at large found these results: The number of individuals in the TCR sequencing and HLA analysis was acknowledged as relatively small.

Peripheral blood CD8+ and CD4+ T cells from healthy donors, Susac syndrome patients and multiple sclerosis patients were profiled using high-throughput TCR beta sequencing. Healthy donors were included as age- and sex-matched controls. Bulk CD8+ and CD4+ T cells were purified by magnetic negative isolation, whereas CD8+ TEMRA cells were enriched by FACS. Blood was collected in EDTA tubes and processed within 24 hours, with PBMCs isolated through density gradient centrifugation. PBMCs intended for TCR sequencing were cryopreserved in liquid nitrogen and were subsequently thawed in a 37 degrees C water bath. A purity of at least 90% was achieved for sorted or isolated CD4+, CD8+ and CD8+ TEMRA cells. In regard to this clonotype: Its antigen target is currently unknown. No base-level quality is on record; no much larger clone is a single base apart.

RNA was extracted with the RNeasy kit and roughly 0.45 to 1 ug was reverse transcribed using random hexamers. The immunoSEQ multiplex PCR assay, which covers 54 Vbeta and 13 Jbeta segments, was used to amplify TCR beta CDR3 regions. PCR amplification bias was corrected using a synthetic template baseline for primer optimization and computational correction. The original methods were these. Reads were assigned to V, D and J genes according to IMGT and analyzed in immunoSEQ Analyzer, with only productive sequences retained. Clonality was computed as one minus Shannon entropy normalized by log2 of the number of productive unique sequences. For each patient and control, public and private clones were evaluated among the 100 most prevalent clones. Clones were defined as Susac-specific if absent from the healthy and MS cohorts, from around 1,000 published viral clones and from other ImmuneACCESS disease sequences. In TCRdb, the public reads were trimmed at Q25 with fastp and aligned with MiXCR, with productive beta chains retained. CDR3 protein duplicates are merged, each entry listing the most common genes and DNA. TCRdb's processing, not the authors', yielded these V and J calls. Within this sample are more than 150,000 distinct CDR3 sequences, with 92% of them counted one time only. Around 0.087% of the sample lies in the top ten.

Inclusive of the bounding cysteine and phenylalanine, the CDR3 is 12 residues long. Just the 36-base CDR3 DNA is kept, in frame starting at base 1. V is pared back by 10 bases and J by 0 bases, with 10 bases lying between the germline termini. Via the germline V gene, CDR1 is MNHEY and CDR2 SVGEGT. This receptor was taken from a human donor in good health. The sample taken for sequencing was CD4+ T cells from PBMCs. This sequence uses TRBV6-2 or TRBV6-3 and TRBJ2-7; tentative D gene TRBD1, with 6 bases matching. CDR3 region: CATGQSSYEQYF. The nucleotide sequence reads TGTGCCACCGGACAGAGCTCCTACGAGCAGTACTTC.